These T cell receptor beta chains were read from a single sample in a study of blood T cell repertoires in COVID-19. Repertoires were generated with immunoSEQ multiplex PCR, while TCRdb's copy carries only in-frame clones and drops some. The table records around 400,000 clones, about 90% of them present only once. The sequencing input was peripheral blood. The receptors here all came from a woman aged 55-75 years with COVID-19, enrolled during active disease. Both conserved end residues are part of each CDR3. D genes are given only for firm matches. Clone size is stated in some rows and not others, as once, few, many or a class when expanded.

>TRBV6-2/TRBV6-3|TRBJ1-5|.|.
CASSPAGNSNQPQHF
TGTGCCAGCAGCCCAGCAGGGAATAGCAATCAGCCCCAGCATTTT
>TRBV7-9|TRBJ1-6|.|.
CASSLAQGGSPLHF
TGTGCCAGCAGCTTAGCACAGGGTGGATCACCCCTCCACTTT
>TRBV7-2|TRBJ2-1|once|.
CASSLLGGAGYNEQFF
TGTGCCAGCAGCCTGTTGGGGGGGGCGGGATACAATGAGCAGTTCTTC
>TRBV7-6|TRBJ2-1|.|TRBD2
CASSLDTGGGANEQFF
TGTGCCAGCAGCTTAGATACCGGCGGGGGGGCAAATGAGCAGTTCTTC
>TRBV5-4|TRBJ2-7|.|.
CASSLARSYEQYF
TGTGCCAGCAGCTTGGCTCGCTCCTACGAGCAGTACTTC
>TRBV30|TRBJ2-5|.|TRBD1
CAWSMTGEETQYF
TGTGCCTGGAGCATGACAGGGGAAGAGACCCAGTACTTC
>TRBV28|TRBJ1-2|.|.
CASTPPGFYGYTF
TGTGCCAGCACCCCCCCAGGTTTCTATGGCTACACCTTC
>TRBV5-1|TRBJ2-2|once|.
CASSLNLGPGELFF
TGCGCCAGCAGCCTAAACCTTGGGCCCGGGGAGCTGTTTTTT
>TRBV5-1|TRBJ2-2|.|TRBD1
CASRQGPTGELFF
TGCGCCAGCCGACAGGGGCCCACCGGGGAGCTGTTTTTT
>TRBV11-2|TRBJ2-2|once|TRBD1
CASSLDRGRPGELFF
TGTGCCAGCAGCCTCGACAGGGGGCGTCCCGGGGAGCTGTTTTTT
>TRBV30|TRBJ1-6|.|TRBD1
CAWRLRDRGGSPLHF
TGTGCCTGGCGGCTGAGGGACAGGGGCGGGTCACCCCTCCACTTT
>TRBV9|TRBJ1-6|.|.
CASSEQGLSYSPLHF
TGTGCCAGCAGCGAACAGGGTTTATCATATTCACCCCTCCACTTT
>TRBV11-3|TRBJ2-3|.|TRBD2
CASSSRLAGADTQYF
TGTGCCAGCAGCTCACGACTAGCGGGGGCAGATACGCAGTATTTT
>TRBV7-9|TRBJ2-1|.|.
CASSLLTTSNEQFF
TGTGCCAGCAGCCTATTGACTACCTCCAATGAGCAGTTCTTC
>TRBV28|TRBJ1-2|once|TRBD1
CASSSSPRTGGYGYTF
TGTGCCAGCAGTTCCTCCCCCCGGACAGGGGGCTATGGCTACACCTTC
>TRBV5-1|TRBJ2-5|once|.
CASSLGLGTVQETQYF
TGCGCCAGCAGCTTGGGGTTGGGCACGGTACAAGAGACCCAGTACTTC
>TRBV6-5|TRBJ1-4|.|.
CASSRSADSEKLFF
TGTGCCAGCAGTCGGAGCGCGGACAGCGAAAAACTGTTTTTT
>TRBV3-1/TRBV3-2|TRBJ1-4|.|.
CASSNRDIREKLFF
TGTGCCAGCAGCAACCGGGACATCCGGGAAAAACTGTTTTTT
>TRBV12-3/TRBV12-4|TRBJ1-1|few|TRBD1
CASSQTGPTEAFF
TGTGCCAGCAGTCAGACAGGGCCCACTGAAGCTTTCTTT
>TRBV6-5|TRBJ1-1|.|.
CASRRGLNTEAFF
TGTGCCAGCAGAAGAGGCCTGAACACTGAAGCTTTCTTT
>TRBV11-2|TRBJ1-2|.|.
CASSWGGLSDYGYTF
TGTGCCAGCAGCTGGGGGGGTCTGAGTGACTATGGCTACACCTTC
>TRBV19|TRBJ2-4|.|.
CASSPNAGKFNIF
TGTGCCAGTAGTCCGAACGCCGGGAAGTTCAATATCTTC
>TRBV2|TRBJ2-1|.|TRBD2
CASSLAGGWGEQFF
TGTGCCAGCAGCCTAGCGGGGGGCTGGGGTGAGCAGTTCTTC
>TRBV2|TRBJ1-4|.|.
CASRDTATNEKLFF
TGTGCCAGCAGGGACACGGCAACTAATGAAAAACTGTTTTTT
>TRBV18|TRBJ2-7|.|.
CASSGDSSYEQYF
TGTGCCAGCTCAGGAGACAGTTCCTACGAGCAGTACTTC
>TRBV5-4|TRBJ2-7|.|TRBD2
CASSQGLSYEQYF
TGTGCCAGCAGCCAGGGACTATCCTACGAGCAGTACTTC
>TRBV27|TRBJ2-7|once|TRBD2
CASSSSGGLAGEQYF
TGTGCCAGCAGTTCCTCTGGGGGACTAGCGGGCGAGCAGTACTTC
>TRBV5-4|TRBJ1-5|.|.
CASSLDGGNQPQHF
TGTGCCAGCAGCTTGGACGGGGGCAATCAGCCCCAGCATTTT
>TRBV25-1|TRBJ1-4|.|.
CASSEPSGANEKLFF
TGTGCCAGCAGTGAACCGTCTGGAGCAAATGAAAAACTGTTTTTT